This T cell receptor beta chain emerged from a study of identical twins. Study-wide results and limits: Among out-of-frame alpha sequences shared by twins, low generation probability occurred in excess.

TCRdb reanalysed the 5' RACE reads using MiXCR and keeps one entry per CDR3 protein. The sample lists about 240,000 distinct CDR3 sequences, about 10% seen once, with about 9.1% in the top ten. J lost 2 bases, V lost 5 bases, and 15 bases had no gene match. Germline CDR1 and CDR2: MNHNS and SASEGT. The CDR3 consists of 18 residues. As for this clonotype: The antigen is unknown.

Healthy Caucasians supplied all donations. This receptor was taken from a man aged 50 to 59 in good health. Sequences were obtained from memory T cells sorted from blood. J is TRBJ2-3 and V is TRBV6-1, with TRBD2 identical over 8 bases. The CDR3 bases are TGTGCCAGCAGTCCATATTTGGTCAGCGGGAGAAACACAGATACGCAGTATTTT. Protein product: CASSPYLVSGRNTDTQYF.